This T cell receptor (beta chain) appears in the sequencing data of a study of spatial heterogeneity in lung cancer. TCRdb re-analysed the 5' RACE reads in MiXCR, keeping a single row per CDR3 protein. The profile shows around 24,000 distinct CDR3 sequences, about 13% of them singletons. This clonotype was seen at least ten times. What it binds is not known. With 1 base clipped from V and 1 base from J, the junction kept 18 bases outside the gene matches. The CDR3 covers 20 residues. In germline, CDR1 is WNHNN, CDR2 SYGVQD (reference sequence). Time point indicated: sample taken at primary tumor resection. From tumor, nontumor lung or frozen PBMC, whole RNA was taken unsorted for sequencing. There were approximately 69 donors, all of them untreated patients with early-stage non-small cell lung cancer. Study outcomes and limitations: Ubiquitous expanded tumor TCRs were seen in blood more at resection than at follow-up.

The source is a female donor with early-stage non-small cell lung cancer. This chain joins TRBV10-1 and TRBJ2-5, with 7 positions matching TRBD1. This sample comprised PBMCs, obtained at surgery. The CDR3 protein is CASSEFLGQQQRVSQETQYF. Here the CDR3 DNA reads TGCGCCAGCAGTGAGTTCTTGGGACAGCAACAACGGGTCTCCCAAGAGACCCAGTACTTC.